The T cell receptor (beta chain) under discussion was sequenced for a study of response to subunit inactivated influenza vaccine. Trimming removed 2 bases at V and 4 bases at J, with 15 bases between. The CDR3 length is 16 residues. TCRdb itself ran the RT-PCR reads through MiXCR, one entry per CDR3 protein. This table has hundreds of thousands of distinct CDR3 sequences, around 20% appearing once. This clonotype was picked up a small number of times. The V gene is TRBV12-3 or TRBV12-4, the J gene TRBJ1-5; D might be TRBD1 (5 bases). Source: PBMCs from blood, taken about 5 days after vaccination. This TCR was sampled from a man in his fifties who received an inactivated influenza vaccine. CDR3 protein: CASSLQTSGGNQPQHF. CDR3 coding DNA: TGTGCCAGCAGTTTACAGACCTCCGGGGGGAATCAGCCCCAGCATTTT.